The clone carrying this T cell receptor beta chain occurred once. The source of the sample is a study of blood T cell repertoires in COVID-19. On the study more broadly: Material from acute and convalescent COVID-19 was sourced from the United States, Italy and Spain.

Profiling relied on immunoSEQ multiplex PCR, and the TCRdb table lists in-frame clones only, not all of them. The sample has fewer than 200,000 clones, 84% seen once. With V trimmed by 3 bases and J by 5 bases, 8 bases remained unmatched. Germline CDR1 is SGHVS and CDR2 is FQNEAQ. This CDR3 is 16 amino acids long. Seattle's cohort entered during active infection and was followed longitudinally. Sequencing was carried out using peripheral blood. The clonotype was recovered from a woman over 75 with COVID-19, enrolled during active disease. The V gene is TRBV7-8, the J gene TRBJ2-3; 10 bases fit TRBD2. The CDR3 reads CASSFGASGRLDTQYF. CDR3 in DNA: TGTGCCAGCAGCTTTGGGGCTAGCGGGAGATTAGATACGCAGTATTTT.